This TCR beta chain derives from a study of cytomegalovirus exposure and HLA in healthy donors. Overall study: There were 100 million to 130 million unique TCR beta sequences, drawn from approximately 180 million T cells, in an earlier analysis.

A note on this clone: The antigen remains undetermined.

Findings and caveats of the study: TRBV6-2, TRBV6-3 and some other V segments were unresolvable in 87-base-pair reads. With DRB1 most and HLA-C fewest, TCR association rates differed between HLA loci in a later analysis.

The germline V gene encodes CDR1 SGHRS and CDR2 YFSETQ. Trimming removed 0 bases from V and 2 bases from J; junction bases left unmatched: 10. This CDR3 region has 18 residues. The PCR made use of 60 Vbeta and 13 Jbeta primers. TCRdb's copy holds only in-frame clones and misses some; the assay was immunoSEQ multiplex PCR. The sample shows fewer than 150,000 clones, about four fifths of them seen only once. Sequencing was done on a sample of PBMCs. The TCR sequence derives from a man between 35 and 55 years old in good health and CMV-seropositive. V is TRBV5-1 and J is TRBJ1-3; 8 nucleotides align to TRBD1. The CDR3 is CASSLGQGNSIPGNTIYF. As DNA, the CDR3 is TGCGCCAGCAGCTTGGGACAGGGGAACAGTATCCCTGGAAACACCATATATTTT.